The T cell receptor beta chain described here comes from a study of CD8+CD57+ T cells in acquired aplastic anemia. In the study overall: The mean DNA yield obtained from sorted CD4+ and CD8+ cells came to roughly 3.4 ug.

It was patients with CD8+CD57+ cell expansion by flow cytometry who were chosen for sequencing. Receipt of therapy had not occurred in any patient by the time of blood sampling. Overall study results and limits: Patients and controls turned out to have 25 to 35 CD8+ CDR3 sequences in common.

Trimming removed 4 bases at V and 4 bases at J, with 10 bases between. This CDR3 spans 13 amino acids. Per the germline V gene, CDR1 is LGHDT and CDR2 is YNNKEL (reference sequence). Genomic DNA provided the template from which TCR beta VDJ and CDR3 profiles were obtained. TCRdb re-analysed the reads in MiXCR, keeping a single row per CDR3 protein. The sample carries roughly 500,000 distinct CDR3 sequences, roughly 34% recorded once. A few counts support this clonotype. Its antigen remains unidentified. This chain uses TRBV3-1 with TRBJ1-2; D is uncertain. This receptor was taken from a human donor with aplastic anemia. Sequenced input: sorted CD4+, CD8+, or CD8+CD57+ T cells (not recorded which) from PBMCs. The CDR3 is CASSPEDGYGYTF. CDR3 nucleotides: TGTGCCAGCAGCCCCGAGGACGGCTATGGCTACACCTTC.